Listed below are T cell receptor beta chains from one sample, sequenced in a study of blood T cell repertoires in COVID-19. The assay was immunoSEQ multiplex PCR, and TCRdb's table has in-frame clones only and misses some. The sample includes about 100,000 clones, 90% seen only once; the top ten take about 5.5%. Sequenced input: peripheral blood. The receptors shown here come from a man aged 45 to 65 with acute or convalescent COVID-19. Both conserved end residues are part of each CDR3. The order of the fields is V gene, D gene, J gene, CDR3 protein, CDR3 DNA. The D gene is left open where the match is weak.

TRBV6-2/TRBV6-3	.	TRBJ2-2	CASSYVGTDTGELFF	TGTGCCAGCAGTTACGTCGGGACTGACACCGGGGAGCTGTTTTTT
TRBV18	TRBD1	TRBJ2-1	CASSSTGGPYNEQFF	TGTGCCAGCTCGTCCACAGGGGGCCCCTACAATGAGCAGTTCTTC
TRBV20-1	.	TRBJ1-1	CSASRVPEAFF	TGCAGTGCTAGCAGGGTCCCTGAAGCTTTCTTT
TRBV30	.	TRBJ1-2	CAWNRGAGYGYTF	TGTGCCTGGAACCGGGGGGCTGGGTATGGCTACACCTTC
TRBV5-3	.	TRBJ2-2	CARSLEDSKNTGELFF	TGTGCCAGAAGCTTGGAGGACAGTAAGAACACCGGGGAGCTGTTTTTT
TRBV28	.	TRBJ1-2	CASSLGGAGEMNYGYTF	TGTGCCAGCAGCCTCGGGGGGGCAGGGGAGATGAACTATGGCTACACCTTC
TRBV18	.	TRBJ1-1	CASSQLRGDTEAFF	TGTGCCAGCTCTCAACTGCGGGGGGACACTGAAGCTTTCTTT
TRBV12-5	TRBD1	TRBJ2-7	CASGLKQGEQYF	TGTGCTAGTGGTTTGAAACAGGGGGAGCAGTACTTC
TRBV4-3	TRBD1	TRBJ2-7	CASSQTGTGKYEQYF	TGCGCCAGCAGCCAAACCGGGACAGGGAAATACGAGCAGTACTTC
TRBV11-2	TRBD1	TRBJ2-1	CASTRTGGLYNEQFF	TGTGCCAGCACCCGAACAGGGGGCCTTTACAATGAGCAGTTCTTC
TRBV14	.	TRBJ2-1	CASSQDRGYEQFF	TGTGCCAGCAGCCAAGATCGGGGGTACGAGCAGTTCTTC
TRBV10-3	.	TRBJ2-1	CAISIRGSGSYNEQFF	TGTGCCATCAGTATACGAGGATCGGGCTCCTACAATGAGCAGTTCTTC